This TCR beta chain emerged from a study of cytomegalovirus exposure and HLA in healthy donors. Turning to this clone: Antigen specificity is unknown.

Vbeta (60) and Jbeta (13) primers were used in the PCR. Here immunoSEQ multiplex PCR was the method, and the copy in TCRdb shows in-frame clones only, minus some. The sample consists of hundreds of thousands of clones, around 80% of them appearing once. Study-wide results and limits: No immune exposure information besides CMV serostatus was available. According to reports, the classifier identified cytomegalovirus status with high specificity and sensitivity. According to a later analysis, donors in an Asian-associated ancestry cluster reportedly had fewer N-insertions than the roughly 640-donor mean.

Between the trimmed V and J ends, which lost 1 base and 0 bases, there was a span of 9 bases. There are 15 residues in the CDR3. Germline CDR1 LGHNA, CDR2 YSLEER. Sequenced: PBMCs. The rearrangement joins TRBV4-3 to TRBJ1-1; TRBD1 might be the D (5 bases). The TCR sequence derives from an older woman in good health and CMV-seropositive. The DNA of the CDR3 is TGCGCCAGCAGCCAAGCCGGACACGTGAACACTGAAGCTTTCTTT. Translating it yields CASSQAGHVNTEAFF.